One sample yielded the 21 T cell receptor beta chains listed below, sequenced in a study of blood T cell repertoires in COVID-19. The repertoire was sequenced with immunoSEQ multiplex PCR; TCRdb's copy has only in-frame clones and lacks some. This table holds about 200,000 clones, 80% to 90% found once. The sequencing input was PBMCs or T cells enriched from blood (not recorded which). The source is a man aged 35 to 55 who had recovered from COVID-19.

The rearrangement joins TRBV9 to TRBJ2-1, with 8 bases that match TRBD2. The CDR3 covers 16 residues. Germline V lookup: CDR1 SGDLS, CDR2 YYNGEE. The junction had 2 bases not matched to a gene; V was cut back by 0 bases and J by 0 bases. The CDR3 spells CASSVGAGVSYNEQFF. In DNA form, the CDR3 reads TGTGCCAGCAGCGTAGGAGCGGGAGTCTCCTACAATGAGCAGTTCTTC. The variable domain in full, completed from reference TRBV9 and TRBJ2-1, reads DSGVTQTPKHLITATGQRVTLRCSPRSGDLSVYWYQQSLDQGLQFLIQYYNGEERAKGNILERFSAQQFPDLHSELNLSSLELGDSALYFCASSVGAGVSYNEQFFGPGTRLTVL.

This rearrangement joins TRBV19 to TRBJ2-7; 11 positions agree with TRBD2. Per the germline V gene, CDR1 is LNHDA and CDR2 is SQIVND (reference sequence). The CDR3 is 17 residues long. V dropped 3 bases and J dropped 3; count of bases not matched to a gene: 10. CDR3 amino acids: CASSISSGLAGSYEQYF. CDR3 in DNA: TGTGCCAGTAGTATTTCCTCAGGACTAGCGGGTAGCTACGAGCAGTACTTC.

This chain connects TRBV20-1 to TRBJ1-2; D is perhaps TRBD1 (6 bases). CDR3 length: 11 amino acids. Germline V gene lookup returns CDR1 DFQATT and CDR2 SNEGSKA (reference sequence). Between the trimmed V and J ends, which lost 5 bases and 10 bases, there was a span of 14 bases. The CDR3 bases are TGCAGTGCTGCGTCGGACAGCTTCTACACCTTC. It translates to CSAASDSFYTF.

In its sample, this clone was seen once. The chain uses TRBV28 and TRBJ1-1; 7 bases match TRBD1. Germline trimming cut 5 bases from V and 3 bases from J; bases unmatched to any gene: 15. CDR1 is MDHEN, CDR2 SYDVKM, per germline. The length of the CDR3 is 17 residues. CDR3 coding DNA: TGTGCCAGCAGTCCCAACAGGGGTCACCCAAATTACACTGAAGCTTTCTTT. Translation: CASSPNRGHPNYTEAFF. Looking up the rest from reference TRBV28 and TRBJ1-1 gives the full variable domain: DVKVTQSSRYLVKRTGEKVFLECVQDMDHENMFWYRQDPGLGLRLIYFSYDVKMKEKGDIPEGYSVSREKKERFSLILESASTNQTSMYLCASSPNRGHPNYTEAFFGQGTRLTVV.

CDR3 protein: CASSEIRVYEQYF. DNA for the CDR3: TGTGCCAGCAGTGAAATTCGCGTCTACGAGCAGTACTTC. V is TRBV2 and J is TRBJ2-7; D unresolved. The CDR3 extends over 13 amino acids. V lost 2 bases and J 3 bases, leaving 8 bases between the germline ends. Germline CDR1 and CDR2: SNHLY and FYNNEI.

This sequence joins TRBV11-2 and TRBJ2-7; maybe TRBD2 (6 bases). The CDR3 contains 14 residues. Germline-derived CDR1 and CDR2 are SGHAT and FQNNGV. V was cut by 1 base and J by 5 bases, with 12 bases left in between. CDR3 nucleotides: TGTGCCAGCAGCTTAGTTGGAGGGGTAGACGAGCAGTACGTC. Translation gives CASSLVGGVDEQYV.

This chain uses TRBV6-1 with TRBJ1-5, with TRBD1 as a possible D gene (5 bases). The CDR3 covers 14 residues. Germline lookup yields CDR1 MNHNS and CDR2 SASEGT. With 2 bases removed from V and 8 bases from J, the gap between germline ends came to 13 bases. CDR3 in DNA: TGTGCCAGCAGTGAATCGACCGCGGACAAGCCCCAGCATTTT. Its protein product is CASSESTADKPQHF.

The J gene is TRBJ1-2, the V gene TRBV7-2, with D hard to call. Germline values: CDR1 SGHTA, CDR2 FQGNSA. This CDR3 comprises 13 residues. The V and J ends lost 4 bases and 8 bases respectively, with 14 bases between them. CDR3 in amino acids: CASSSPFLFGYTF. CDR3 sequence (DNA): TGTGCCAGCAGCTCCCCGTTCCTGTTCGGCTACACCTTC.

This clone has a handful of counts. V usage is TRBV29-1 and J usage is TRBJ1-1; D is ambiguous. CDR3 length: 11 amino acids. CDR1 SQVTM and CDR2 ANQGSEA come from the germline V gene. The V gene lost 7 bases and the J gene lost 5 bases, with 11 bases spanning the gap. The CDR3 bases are TGCAGCGCAGGACTTGGGACTGAAGCTTTCTTT. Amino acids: CSAGLGTEAFF.

Here the CDR3 reads CASSQEGPFGAFF. Here the CDR3 DNA reads TGTGCCAGCAGCCAAGAGGGCCCATTTGGAGCTTTCTTT. The chain has TRBV3-1 (or the pseudogene TRBV3-2) and TRBJ1-1; D ambiguous. Trimming shortened V by 0 bases and J by 10 bases, and 12 bases separated the two germline ends. CDR1 is LGHDT and CDR2 is YNNKEL in the germline V gene (reference sequence). This CDR3 has 13 amino acids.

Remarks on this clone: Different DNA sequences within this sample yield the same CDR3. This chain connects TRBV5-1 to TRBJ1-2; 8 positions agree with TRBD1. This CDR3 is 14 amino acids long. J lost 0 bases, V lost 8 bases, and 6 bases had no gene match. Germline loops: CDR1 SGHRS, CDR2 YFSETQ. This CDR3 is CASSQTGANYGYTF. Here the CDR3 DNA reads TGCGCCAGTAGCCAGACAGGGGCTAACTATGGCTACACCTTC.

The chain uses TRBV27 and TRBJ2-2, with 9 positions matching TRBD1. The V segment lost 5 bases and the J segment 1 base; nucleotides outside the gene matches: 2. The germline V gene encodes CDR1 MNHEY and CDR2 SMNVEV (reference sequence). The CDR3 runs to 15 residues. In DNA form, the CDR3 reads TGTGCCAGCAGTCCGGACAGGGGGAACACCGGGGAGCTGTTTTTT. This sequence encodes CASSPDRGNTGELFF.

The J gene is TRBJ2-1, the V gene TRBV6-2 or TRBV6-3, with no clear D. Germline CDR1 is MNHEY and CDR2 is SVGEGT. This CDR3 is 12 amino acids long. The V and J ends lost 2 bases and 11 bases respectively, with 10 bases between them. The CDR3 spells CASSYELAQQFF. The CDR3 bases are TGTGCCAGCAGTTACGAATTAGCCCAGCAGTTCTTC.

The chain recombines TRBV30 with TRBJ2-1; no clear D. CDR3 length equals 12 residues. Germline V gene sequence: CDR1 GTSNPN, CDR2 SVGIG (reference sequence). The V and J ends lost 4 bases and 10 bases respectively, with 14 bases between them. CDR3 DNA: TGTGCCTGGAATTTATTACCGAGCGAGCAGTTCTTC. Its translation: CAWNLLPSEQFF.

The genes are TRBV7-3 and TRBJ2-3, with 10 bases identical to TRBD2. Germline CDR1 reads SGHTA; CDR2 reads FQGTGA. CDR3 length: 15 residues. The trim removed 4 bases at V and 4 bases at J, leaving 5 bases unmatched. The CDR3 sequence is CASSSSSGSSDTQYF. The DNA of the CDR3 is TGTGCCAGCAGCTCCTCTAGCGGGAGTTCAGATACGCAGTATTTT.

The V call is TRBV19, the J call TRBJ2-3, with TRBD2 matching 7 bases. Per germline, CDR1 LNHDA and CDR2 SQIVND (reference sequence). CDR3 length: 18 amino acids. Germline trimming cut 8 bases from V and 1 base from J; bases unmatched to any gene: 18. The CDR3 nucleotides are TGTGCCAGTTCTCACCTCCCCTGGGCTAGCGGACGCACAGATACGCAGTATTTT. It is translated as CASSHLPWASGRTDTQYF.

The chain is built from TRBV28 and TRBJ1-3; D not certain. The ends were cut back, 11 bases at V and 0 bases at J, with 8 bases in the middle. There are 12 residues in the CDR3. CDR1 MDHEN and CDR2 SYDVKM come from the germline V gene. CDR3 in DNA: TGTGCCGGGAGGTCCTCTGGAAACACCATATATTTT. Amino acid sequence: CAGRSSGNTIYF.

The CDR3 protein is CANRPFGGSKAFF. The CDR3 DNA sequence: TGTGCCAACCGTCCGTTTGGAGGGAGTAAAGCTTTCTTT. This rearrangement joins TRBV28 to TRBJ1-1; D gene ambiguous. CDR1 and CDR2 (germline): MDHEN, SYDVKM. The CDR3 length is 13 residues. The ends were cut back, 10 bases at V and 9 bases at J, with 21 bases in the middle. Based on the CDR3 plus reference TRBV28 and TRBJ1-1, the full variable domain is DVKVTQSSRYLVKRTGEKVFLECVQDMDHENMFWYRQDPGLGLRLIYFSYDVKMKEKGDIPEGYSVSREKKERFSLILESASTNQTSMYLCANRPFGGSKAFFGQGTRLTVV.

This chain's CDR3 is CASSLVGTRDNEQFF. CDR3 nucleotide sequence: TGTGCCAGCAGCTTAGTGGGGACACGAGACAATGAGCAGTTCTTC. The J gene is TRBJ2-1, the V gene TRBV7-2, with D perhaps TRBD1 (6 bases). The V gene's germline CDR1 is SGHTA and CDR2 FQGNSA. CDR3 size: 15 residues. V lost 1 base, J lost 5 bases, and 12 bases lay in between.

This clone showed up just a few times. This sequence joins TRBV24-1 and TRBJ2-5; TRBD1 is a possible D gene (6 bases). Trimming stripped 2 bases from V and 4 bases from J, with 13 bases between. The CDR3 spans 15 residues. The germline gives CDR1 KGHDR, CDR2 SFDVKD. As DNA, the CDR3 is TGTGCCACCAGTGATTACGCCACAGGGTCAGAGACCCAGTACTTC. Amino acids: CATSDYATGSETQYF.

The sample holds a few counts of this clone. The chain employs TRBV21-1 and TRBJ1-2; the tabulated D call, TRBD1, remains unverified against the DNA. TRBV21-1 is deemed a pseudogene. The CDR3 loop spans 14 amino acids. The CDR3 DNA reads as TGTGCCAGCAGCGGACGGGACAGTGGCTATGGCTACACCTTC. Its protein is CASSGRDSGYGYTF.